Following are 17 T cell receptor beta chains from one sample sequenced in a study of blood T cell repertoires in COVID-19. The repertoire was sequenced with immunoSEQ multiplex PCR; TCRdb's copy has only in-frame clones and lacks some. The sample gives approximately 230,000 clones, roughly 88% of which show up once; under 2.5% is in the top ten. Input material: peripheral blood. Receptor source: a woman aged 40 to 49 who had recovered from COVID-19.

The chain is built from TRBV27 and TRBJ2-7, with D perhaps matching TRBD1 (6 bases). V was pared by 6 bases and J by 0 bases, with 15 bases between. Germline V gene sequence: CDR1 MNHEY, CDR2 SMNVEV (reference sequence). This CDR3 contains 15 residues. In DNA form, the CDR3 reads TGTGCCAGCAGGGGGTTGGACAGAGGCTCCTACGAGCAGTACTTC. Protein product: CASRGLDRGSYEQYF.

This clone was counted only a few times. Distinct nucleotide sequences in the sample also encode this CDR3. This sequence joins TRBV7-2 and TRBJ2-7, with 12 bases matching TRBD2. Germline V gene lookup returns CDR1 SGHTA and CDR2 FQGNSA. V was clipped by 1 base and J by 2 bases; unmatched bases: 0. CDR3 length equals 15 residues. CDR3 DNA sequence: TGTGCCAGCAGCTTAGGGACTAGCGGGACCTACGAGCAGTACTTC. It codes for CASSLGTSGTYEQYF.

This clone has just one count. The chain carries TRBV6-1 and TRBJ2-7, with 9 bases lining up with TRBD1. J was trimmed by 1 base and V by 0 bases; bases with no gene match: 1. The length of the CDR3 is 15 residues. Germline V gene data show CDR1 as MNHNS and CDR2 as SASEGT. The chain's CDR3 is CASSEADRGSYEQYF. The CDR3 DNA reads as TGTGCCAGCAGTGAAGCGGACAGGGGATCCTACGAGCAGTACTTC.

The chain combines TRBV9 with TRBJ2-1; possible D gene TRBD2, 6 bases. V gave up 0 bases and J gave up 0 bases, with 7 bases separating them. The CDR3 runs 15 residues. CDR1 is SGDLS, CDR2 YYNGEE, per germline. The CDR3 coding sequence is TGTGCCAGCAGCGTAGTCGGGAGCTCCTACAATGAGCAGTTCTTC. Amino acid sequence: CASSVVGSSYNEQFF.

The chain employs TRBV7-2 and TRBJ2-7, with 9 bases aligning to TRBD2. Germline V lookup: CDR1 SGHTA, CDR2 FQGNSA. With V trimmed by 3 bases and J by 2 bases, 5 bases remained unmatched. The CDR3 has 15 amino acids. The CDR3 is CASSFSGGYTYEQYF. The CDR3 DNA reads TGTGCCAGCAGCTTTAGCGGGGGATACACCTACGAGCAGTACTTC.

This clone has more than one count but fewer than ten. The chain has TRBV2 and TRBJ2-3; D not resolved. In germline, CDR1 is SNHLY, CDR2 FYNNEI. This CDR3 spans 13 amino acids. Between the trimmed V and J ends, which lost 7 bases and 6 bases, there was a span of 14 bases. The CDR3 loop reads CASMWLSFDTQYF. The CDR3, as DNA: TGTGCCAGCATGTGGCTGTCCTTTGATACGCAGTATTTT.

The V gene is TRBV29-1, the J gene TRBJ1-2; 9 bases match TRBD1. Germline V lookup: CDR1 SQVTM, CDR2 ANQGSEA. The CDR3 is 17 residues long. V lost 7 bases to trimming and J lost 8 bases; unmatched junction nucleotides: 23. The CDR3 region is CSAMKLDRGRDRRGYTF. For the CDR3, the DNA is TGCAGCGCCATGAAGCTGGACAGGGGAAGGGACCGGCGAGGCTACACCTTC.

The gene calls are TRBV5-6 and TRBJ1-6; 12 nucleotides align to TRBD1. Looked up from germline, CDR1 is SGHDT and CDR2 is YYEEEE. The CDR3 runs 17 residues. With V trimmed by 1 base and J by 10 bases, 9 bases remained unmatched. CDR3 residues: CASSLPRDRGRRSPLHF. The CDR3 nucleotides are TGTGCCAGCAGCTTGCCGCGGGACAGGGGGCGCCGATCACCCCTCCACTTT.

A note on this clone: A read error may be the cause here, since a much bigger clone is one base away. This chain joins TRBV2 and TRBJ2-3; 12 nucleotides match TRBD2. Germline V gene sequence: CDR1 SNHLY, CDR2 FYNNEI. V shed 5 bases, J shed 1 base, and the junction held 1 base outside the gene matches. This CDR3 contains 15 residues. CDR3 sequence: CASSRTSGGTDTQYF. The DNA of the CDR3 is TGTGCCAGCAGTCGGACTAGCGGGGGCACAGATACGCAGTATTTT.

The rearrangement uses TRBV7-2 and TRBJ2-7, with 13 nucleotides matching TRBD2. This CDR3 spans 18 amino acids. Trimming cost V 1 base and J 6 bases; bases outside gene matches: 12. The V gene's germline CDR1 is SGHTA and CDR2 FQGNSA. The CDR3 protein is CASSLGRAGLAGVAEQYF. The CDR3 DNA is TGTGCCAGCAGCTTAGGGAGGGCCGGACTAGCGGGAGTCGCCGAGCAGTACTTC.

The table lists this clone with a count of one. V usage is TRBV11-1 and J usage is TRBJ2-5; TRBD1 agrees at 7 bases. The CDR3 is made up of 13 amino acids. From germline, CDR1 is SGHAT and CDR2 FQDESV (reference sequence). After removal of 5 bases from V and 1 base from J, the junction contained 1 base not matched to a gene. The CDR3 region is CASSRDSQETQYF. The CDR3 nucleotides read TGTGCCAGCAGCCGGGACAGCCAAGAGACCCAGTACTTC.

This chain connects TRBV18 to TRBJ1-1, with 10 bases identical to TRBD1. Trimming took 4 bases from V and 5 from J; bases not matched to a gene: 4. This CDR3 is built from 14 residues. The germline CDR1 and CDR2 sequences are KGHSH and LQKENI. The CDR3 loop reads CASSLDRGLTEAFF. The CDR3 nucleotides are TGTGCCAGCTCACTAGACAGGGGGCTAACTGAAGCTTTCTTT.

This chain links TRBV11-1 with TRBJ2-3; 10 bases are shared with TRBD1. From germline, CDR1 is SGHAT and CDR2 FQDESV (reference sequence). The CDR3 is 16 residues long. J was trimmed by 4 bases and V by 5 bases; bases with no gene match: 9. In nucleotides, the CDR3 is TGTGCCAGCAGCGCTAGACAGGGGGCTCTGGCAGATACGCAGTATTTT. Translating gives CASSARQGALADTQYF.

The chain employs TRBV12-3 or TRBV12-4 and TRBJ2-5, with D possibly matching TRBD2 (6 bases). The CDR3 has 12 amino acids. V was clipped by 6 bases and J by 5 bases, with 10 bases between them. The CDR3 DNA follows: TGTGCCAGCAGGATGGCGGGGGAGACCCAGTACTTC. Its translation: CASRMAGETQYF.

The rearrangement links TRBV10-1 to TRBJ2-2; 10 bases are shared with TRBD2. CDR1 is WNHNN, CDR2 SYGVQD, per germline (reference sequence). V shed 8 bases and J 0 bases; nucleotides not matched to a gene: 15. The CDR3 is made up of 19 amino acids. The CDR3: CASVTYSPSGGTNTGELFF. For the CDR3, the DNA is TGCGCCAGCGTTACGTATTCGCCTAGCGGGGGCACGAACACCGGGGAGCTGTTTTTT.

This chain connects TRBV5-4 to TRBJ2-3; 12 bases align to TRBD2. This CDR3 is built from 16 residues. Trimming cost V 2 bases and J 6 bases; bases outside gene matches: 7. The germline V gene has CDR1 SGHNT and CDR2 YYREEE (reference sequence). This CDR3 is CASSLLAGGSGDTQYF. CDR3 nucleotide sequence: TGTGCCAGCAGCTTACTAGCGGGGGGTAGCGGGGATACGCAGTATTTT.

J is TRBJ2-4 and V is TRBV5-4; D is unresolved. The CDR3 totals 14 residues. V lost 0 bases, J lost 0 bases, and 4 bases lay in between. The V gene's germline CDR1 is SGHNT and CDR2 YYREEE (reference sequence). The CDR3 sequence is CASSLGAAKNIQYF. The DNA for the CDR3 is TGTGCCAGCAGCTTGGGGGCAGCCAAAAACATTCAGTACTTC.